The text below deals with one TCR beta chain. What it binds is unknown. The CDR3 has 13 residues. Germline-derived CDR1 and CDR2 are WNHNN and SYGVQD (reference sequence). Both 60 Vbeta primers and 13 Jbeta primers went into the PCR. Measured with immunoSEQ multiplex PCR; TCRdb has only the in-frame clones, and not every one. Of around 150,000 clones listed, approximately 70% are singletons. This record comes from a study of cytomegalovirus exposure and HLA in healthy donors. Whole-study findings and limits: A likely sequencing artifact accounted for one observed cluster of highly shared sequence variants. Upon later analysis, HLA-associated TCR beta chains proved more clonally expanded than other, equally common chains. V segments that were indistinguishable, TRBV6-2 and TRBV6-3 among them, were omitted from analysis.

The sequence was obtained from a man aged 35 to 55 in good health and CMV-seropositive. The specimen was PBMCs. The genes are TRBV10-1 and TRBJ2-5; 7 bases fit TRBD2. The J call may be incorrect, as the DNA end agrees better with TRBJ2-7. The CDR3 coding sequence is TGCGCCAGCAGTGATTGGGGGGGGTACGAGCAGTACTTC. It encodes CASSDWGGYEQYF.